What follows are 20 T cell receptor beta chains derived from one specimen sequenced in a study of type 1 regulatory T cells. In TCRdb, the reads were re-called with MiXCR into one record per CDR3 protein. The sample has about 18,000 distinct CDR3 sequences; roughly 10% are singletons. The sequenced sample was CD4+ T cells, either the whole sample or a sorted fraction (not recorded which). These TCRs come from a human donor in good health.

The chain is built from TRBV28 and TRBJ2-7; perhaps TRBD1 as D (5 bases). Germline V gene data show CDR1 as MDHEN and CDR2 as SYDVKM. Trimming cost V 6 bases and J 3 bases, with 18 bases left between them. The CDR3 runs 15 residues. CDR3 residues: CASSPDTFPVYEQYF. CDR3 nucleotides: TGTGCCAGCAGCCCGGACACCTTCCCCGTCTACGAGCAGTACTTC.

The chain carries TRBV10-3 and TRBJ2-1; TRBD2 aligns across 10 bases. The CDR3 consists of 15 residues. Germline assignment: CDR1 ENHRY and CDR2 SYGVKD. Germline trimming cut 8 bases from V and 4 bases from J; bases unmatched to any gene: 8. Here the CDR3 reads CAIGAGLAHYNEQFF. The CDR3 DNA follows: TGTGCCATCGGGGCGGGACTAGCGCATTACAATGAGCAGTTCTTC.

Within the sample, this clonotype is medium-sized (0.01 to 0.1%). The genes are TRBV29-1 and TRBJ2-1, with D unclear. This CDR3 contains 11 residues. Per the germline V gene, CDR1 is SQVTM and CDR2 is ANQGSEA. V lost 4 bases to trimming and J lost 5 bases, with 6 bases between them. This CDR3 is CSVVGHNEQFF. The CDR3 nucleotides read TGCAGCGTTGTCGGCCACAATGAGCAGTTCTTC.

At least ten counts were recorded for this clonotype. The chain couples TRBV3-1 to TRBJ2-1, with TRBD2 matching over 12 bases. J was trimmed by 0 bases and V by 4 bases; bases with no gene match: 7. The CDR3 is 18 residues long. Germline CDR1 reads LGHDT; CDR2 reads YNNKEL (reference sequence). The CDR3 loop reads CASSRRLAGASSYNEQFF. CDR3 bases: TGTGCCAGCAGCCGTAGACTAGCGGGAGCCAGCTCCTACAATGAGCAGTTCTTC.

The V gene is TRBV3-1, the J gene TRBJ1-2; 9 bases fit TRBD1. The CDR3 has 13 residues. CDR1 is LGHDT and CDR2 is YNNKEL in the germline V gene (reference sequence). The V and J ends lost 5 bases and 7 bases, in that order; junction bases with no gene match: 5. The CDR3 spells CASSGTGPSGYTF. CDR3 DNA: TGTGCCAGCAGCGGGACAGGGCCGAGTGGCTACACCTTC.

The V gene is TRBV24-1, the J gene TRBJ2-1, with D unresolved. The V gene lost 1 base and the J gene lost 9 bases, with 9 bases spanning the gap. The CDR3 sequence is 13 residues long. Germline CDR1 is KGHDR and CDR2 is SFDVKD. This CDR3 is CATSDLTMGEQFF. CDR3 sequence (DNA): TGTGCCACCAGTGATTTAACCATGGGTGAGCAGTTCTTC.

This clonotype is medium-sized (0.01 to 0.1%) in the sample. V usage is TRBV7-3 and J usage is TRBJ1-6; D not certain. CDR3 length: 13 residues. Trimming took off 8 bases at V and 6 bases at J, with 11 bases between the two ends. Per the germline V gene, CDR1 is SGHTA and CDR2 is FQGTGA. The DNA for the CDR3 is TGTGCCAGCGGGCAGAGCCTTAATTCACCCCTCCACTTT. It encodes CASGQSLNSPLHF.

This clonotype was found many times. The chain employs TRBV30 and TRBJ1-5; TRBD1 matches 10 bases. With V trimmed by 2 bases and J by 0 bases, 1 base remained unmatched. The CDR3 has 15 residues. Per the germline V gene, CDR1 is GTSNPN and CDR2 is SVGIG (reference sequence). CDR3 in amino acids: CAWSWDRGSNQPQHF. The DNA of the CDR3 is TGTGCCTGGAGTTGGGACAGGGGTAGCAATCAGCCCCAGCATTTT.

This clonotype was seen more than once but under ten times. The chain combines TRBV20-1 with TRBJ2-1, with 15 bases identical to TRBD2. Trimming took 6 bases from V and 3 from J; bases not matched to a gene: 9. The germline CDR1 and CDR2 sequences are DFQATT and SNEGSKA (reference sequence). The length of the CDR3 is 17 residues. CDR3 nucleotides: TGCAGTGCCCCCGGGACTAGCGGGAGGCCACACTACAATGAGCAGTTCTTC. This codes for CSAPGTSGRPHYNEQFF.

This clonotype came up many times. The rearrangement uses TRBV28 and TRBJ2-7, with 8 positions matching TRBD1. Looked up from germline, CDR1 is MDHEN and CDR2 is SYDVKM. The J segment lost 5 bases and the V segment lost 10 bases, leaving 13 bases of the junction unmatched. This CDR3 spans 14 amino acids. The CDR3 DNA reads as TGTGCCACCCTCCCCCCACAGGGGGGTCACGAGCAGTACTTC. As protein: CATLPPQGGHEQYF.

V and J are TRBV7-2 and TRBJ2-3, with TRBD2 matching 10 bases. Germline-derived CDR1 and CDR2 are SGHTA and FQGNSA. The ends lost 5 bases at V and 9 bases at J; junction bases unmatched: 8. The CDR3 consists of 14 residues. CDR3 sequence (DNA): TGTGCCAGCAGCAGCGGGAGGGGGCTTCAAACGCAGTATTTT. It is translated as CASSSGRGLQTQYF. Full variable domain (rest looked up from reference TRBV7-2 and TRBJ2-3): GAGVSQSPSNKVTEKGKDVELRCDPISGHTALYWYRQSLGQGLEFLIYFQGNSAPDKSGLPSDRFSAERTGGSVSTLTIQRTQQEDSAVYLCASSSGRGLQTQYFGPGTRLTVL.

In its sample, this clonotype was seen many times. The V gene is TRBV3-1, the J gene TRBJ2-7, with D unresolved. With 0 bases removed from V and 2 bases from J, the gap between germline ends came to 11 bases. CDR1 and CDR2 from the germline V gene are LGHDT and YNNKEL (reference sequence). This CDR3 is 15 amino acids long. DNA of the CDR3: TGTGCCAGCAGCCAAGAAGTGGCAGCTACCTACGAGCAGTACTTC. Translating gives CASSQEVAATYEQYF.

This clonotype was seen a few times. The chain carries TRBV7-3 and TRBJ2-5; D perhaps matches TRBD2 (5 bases). The CDR3 runs to 13 residues. Trimming shortened V by 5 bases and J by 4 bases, and 11 bases separated the two germline ends. CDR1 and CDR2 from the germline V gene are SGHTA and FQGTGA. This CDR3 is CASSRAEAETQYF. As DNA, the CDR3 is TGTGCCAGCAGCCGAGCGGAGGCAGAGACCCAGTACTTC.

This clonotype has a count of ten or more. J is TRBJ1-5 and V is TRBV5-5, with TRBD1 matching 8 bases. Per the germline V gene, CDR1 is SGHKS and CDR2 is YYEKEE (reference sequence). CDR3 length: 16 residues. Trimming at V came to 0 bases and at J to 9 bases, leaving 11 bases not matched to a gene. Here the CDR3 reads CASSLESGQGDLPQHF. CDR3 DNA: TGTGCCAGCAGCTTGGAATCTGGACAGGGCGATCTGCCCCAGCATTTT.

A few counts support this clonotype. This rearrangement joins TRBV6-5 to TRBJ2-7; perhaps D is TRBD1 or TRBD2 (6 bases each). This CDR3 comprises 11 residues. The V gene's germline CDR1 is MNHEY and CDR2 SVGAGI. Trimming stripped 6 bases from V and 11 bases from J, with 14 bases between. The CDR3 DNA reads as TGTGCCAGCAGCCGAAACAGGGAGGAGTACTTC. The encoded protein is CASSRNREEYF.

This clonotype has just a few counts. The chain employs TRBV29-1 and TRBJ2-1; TRBD2 matches 7 bases. Trimming took 6 bases from V and 5 from J; bases not matched to a gene: 4. The length of the CDR3 is 12 residues. The germline V gene has CDR1 SQVTM and CDR2 ANQGSEA. As DNA, the CDR3 is TGCAGCGTAGGACTAGGAAACAATGAGCAGTTCTTC. This translates into CSVGLGNNEQFF.

This clonotype was found a few times. The gene calls are TRBV5-6 and TRBJ1-4, with 7 bases that match TRBD1. Germline trimming cut 4 bases from V and 4 bases from J; bases unmatched to any gene: 10. Germline V CDR1 and CDR2: SGHDT, YYEEEE. There are 16 residues in the CDR3. The CDR3 spells CASSHSRDRVNEKLFF. Here the CDR3 DNA reads TGTGCCAGCAGCCATTCCCGAGACAGGGTTAATGAAAAACTGTTTTTT.

Only a few counts were recorded for this clonotype. V usage is TRBV5-1 and J usage is TRBJ2-1; TRBD2 matches at 8 bases. Germline loops: CDR1 SGHRS, CDR2 YFSETQ. The CDR3 sequence is 16 residues long. Unmatched junction bases numbered 4, after V lost 0 bases and J lost 2 bases. CDR3 region: CASSLAAGDTYNEQFF. CDR3 nucleotides: TGCGCCAGCAGCTTGGCAGCGGGAGATACCTACAATGAGCAGTTCTTC. Filled out from reference TRBV5-1 and TRBJ2-1, the complete variable domain reads KAGVTQTPRYLIKTRGQQVTLSCSPISGHRSVSWYQQTPGQGLQFLFEYFSETQRNKGNFPGRFSGRQFSNSRSEMNVSTLELGDSALYLCASSLAAGDTYNEQFFGPGTRLTVL.

This clonotype was observed at least ten times. CDR3 DNA sequence: TGTGCCAGCAGCCACCTGGACAGCTTGAACACTGAAGCTTTCTTT. The encoded protein is CASSHLDSLNTEAFF. J is TRBJ1-1 and V is TRBV14, with D possibly matching TRBD1 (6 bases). There are 15 residues in the CDR3. Trimming shortened V by 3 bases and J by 0 bases, and 11 bases separated the two germline ends. Germline V CDR1 and CDR2: SGHDN, FVKESK. Full variable domain (outside the CDR3, taken from reference TRBV14 and TRBJ1-1): EAGVTQFPSHSVIEKGQTVTLRCDPISGHDNLYWYRRVMGKEIKFLLHFVKESKQDESGMPNNRFLAERTGGTYSTLKVQPAELEDSGVYFCASSHLDSLNTEAFFGQGTRLTVV.

This clonotype was observed many times. The V and J genes are TRBV29-1 and TRBJ2-3; 12 bases agree with TRBD1. V trimming: 7 bases; J trimming: 6 bases; junction bases outside the gene matches: 5. The CDR3 is made up of 13 amino acids. Germline V lookup: CDR1 SQVTM, CDR2 ANQGSEA. The CDR3 reads CSAGDRGQDTQYF. CDR3 DNA: TGCAGCGCTGGGGACAGGGGGCAGGATACGCAGTATTTT.